Listed below are T cell receptor beta chains from one sample, sequenced in a study of post-analysis software for immune sequencing data. MiXCR, run by TCRdb on the PCR reads, gives a single entry per CDR3 protein. Of approximately 730,000 distinct CDR3 sequences listed, roughly 27% were seen once; the top ten hold around 0.55%. Sequences were obtained from blood. All receptors come from a girl aged 5-17 years with multiple sclerosis. CDR3s include the opening cysteine and the closing phenylalanine or tryptophan. D genes are given only for firm matches. Not all rows give a size; the values are once, few, many and, for expanded clones, a class.

d_call	v_call	clone_size	j_call	cdr3_nt	cdr3_aa
-	TRBV7-9	-	TRBJ2-7	TGTGCCAGCAGTTCAGGCTGGGGGCTCTACGAGCAGTACTTC	CASSSGWGLYEQYF
-	TRBV6-5	many	TRBJ1-2	TGTGCCAGCAGTTATACGGGATATGGCTACACCTTC	CASSYTGYGYTF
TRBD1	TRBV29-1	many	TRBJ2-7	TGCAGCGTCCTTGGTCGGGACAGGGGGCCCTACGAGCAGTACTTC	CSVLGRDRGPYEQYF
-	TRBV6-2/TRBV6-3	-	TRBJ2-3	TGTGCCAGCAGCCGATCCCAAGTCCGCGAGGTGCCCACAGATACGCAGTATTTT	CASSRSQVREVPTDTQYF
-	TRBV6-1	once	TRBJ2-5	TGTGCCAGCAGTGAACGGTTTTGGGGAACCGAGACCCAGTACTTC	CASSERFWGTETQYF
-	TRBV6-6	-	TRBJ1-1	TGTGCCATAACCCCATTTGTGAACACTGAAGCTTTCTTT	CAITPFVNTEAFF
TRBD1	TRBV4-2	few	TRBJ1-2	TGTGCCAGCAGCCACGGACAGGGGGCAGCCTATGGCTACACCTTC	CASSHGQGAAYGYTF
TRBD2	TRBV7-8	-	TRBJ2-1	TGTGCCAGCAGCCCCAGGGAGGGCACCGATGAGCAGTTCTTC	CASSPREGTDEQFF
TRBD1	TRBV25-1	-	TRBJ2-7	TGTGCCAGCAGTACCGGGACAGTCTACGAGCAGTACTTC	CASSTGTVYEQYF
TRBD1	TRBV11-3	few	TRBJ2-7	TGTGCCAGCAGCGCCGGGACAGGGGATCGCTACGAGCAGTACTTC	CASSAGTGDRYEQYF
-	TRBV6-6	-	TRBJ2-7	TGTGCCAGCAGTTACGGGGGAAAGTACGAGCAGTACTTC	CASSYGGKYEQYF
-	TRBV28	once	TRBJ2-7	TGTGCCAGCAGTTCGTCGTTCACCGAGCAGTACTTC	CASSSSFTEQYF
-	TRBV7-2	-	TRBJ1-6	TGTGCCAGCAGCTTAAGTGGGGACAATTCACCCCCCCACTTT	CASSLSGDNSPPHF
TRBD1	TRBV28	-	TRBJ2-5	TGTGCCAGCAGGAGTACAGGGGCGGGTAAACAAGAGACCCAGTACTTC	CASRSTGAGKQETQYF
-	TRBV3-1	few	TRBJ2-1	TGTGCCAGCAGTCAAAATCTCTTGGGGGGCAAGCAGTTCTTC	CASSQNLLGGKQFF
-	TRBV27	few	TRBJ2-5	TGTGCCAGCAGTTCACCGGCCCCAGGAGAGACCCAGTACTTC	CASSSPAPGETQYF
TRBD1	TRBV6-2/TRBV6-3	few	TRBJ2-7	TGTGCCAGCACCAGACAGGGGTCAGGGACGGAGCAGTACTTC	CASTRQGSGTEQYF
TRBD1	TRBV6-1	-	TRBJ1-2	TGTGCCAGCGGTCCCTTAACGGAGGGGACAGAGAATTCCTATGGCTACACCTTC	CASGPLTEGTENSYGYTF
-	TRBV12-3/TRBV12-4	-	TRBJ1-6	TGTGCCAGCAGTTTAGGAAAGGGTTCACCCCCCCACTTT	CASSLGKGSPPHF
-	TRBV7-9	few	TRBJ2-7	TGTGCCAGCAGCTACGAATTGGTGAAATACGAGCAGTACTTC	CASSYELVKYEQYF
-	TRBV3-1	few	TRBJ2-7	TGTGCCAGCAGCCAAGATACCAGCGGCTACGAGCAGTACTTC	CASSQDTSGYEQYF
TRBD2	TRBV24-1	-	TRBJ2-5	TGTGCCACCAGTGATCCACGCTGGGTAGCGGGAGGGTACAATGAGCAGTACTTC	CATSDPRWVAGGYNEQYF
-	TRBV29-1	few	TRBJ2-1	TGCAGCGTTGACGTGCAGGACAATGAGCAGTTCTTC	CSVDVQDNEQFF
TRBD2	TRBV15	-	TRBJ2-1	TGTGCCACCAGCATAGCGGGGATCGACCCCCGGCAGTTCTTC	CATSIAGIDPRQFF
TRBD2	TRBV20-1	-	TRBJ2-1	TGCAGTGCTAGAGATACTAGCGGGGTCTCCTACAATGAGCAGTTCTTC	CSARDTSGVSYNEQFF
-	TRBV4-3	few	TRBJ2-7	TGCGCCAGCAGCCAAGATACCTCCACCAGTAGCGAGCAGTACTTC	CASSQDTSTSSEQYF
-	TRBV4-2	few	TRBJ1-5	TGTGCCAGCAGCCGATGGGGGGGGGCAGGTCAGCCCCAGCATTTT	CASSRWGGAGQPQHF
-	TRBV9	-	TRBJ2-3	TGTGCCAGCAGCGCCCTCGGTGGCGATACGCAGTATTTT	CASSALGGDTQYF
TRBD1	TRBV12-3/TRBV12-4	many	TRBJ2-5	TGTGCCAGCAGCCCAGGGGGTGCGGAGACCCAGTACTTC	CASSPGGAETQYF
-	TRBV7-2	few	TRBJ2-7	TGTGCCAGCAGCTTAGACCCGGGAGCAACCTACGAGCAGTACTTC	CASSLDPGATYEQYF